This TCR beta chain appears in the sequencing data of a study of T cell changes during pregnancy in multiple sclerosis. The table came from immunoSEQ multiplex PCR; TCRdb's copy has only in-frame clones and leaves some out. The profile covers roughly 93,000 clones, with 80% to 95% appearing a single time and under 2% taken by the ten largest. J gave up 4 bases and V 0 bases, and 5 bases lay outside the gene matches. CDR3 length equals 16 residues. The V gene's germline CDR1 is MNHNS and CDR2 SASEGT. This chain joins TRBV6-1 and TRBJ2-2; TRBD1 matches at 7 bases. The receptor was derived from a female donor in good health, enrolled as a control in a pregnancy study. The sequences come from peripheral blood, collected in the first trimester of pregnancy. CDR3 nucleotide sequence: TGTGCCAGCAGTGAAGCGCTCTCAGGGGGCACCGGGGAGCTGTTTTTT. This gives the protein CASSEALSGGTGELFF.